This TCR beta chain was sequenced for a study of blood T cell repertoires in COVID-19. Study in general: Sources were T cells, B-cell-depleted T cells, or PBMCs; the material itself was cDNA or gDNA.

Here immunoSEQ multiplex PCR was the method, and the copy in TCRdb shows in-frame clones only, minus some. Among about 480,000 clones listed, nearly 90% were seen once. Germline V gives CDR1 WNHNN, CDR2 SYGVQD (reference sequence). The CDR3 loop spans 14 amino acids. V was trimmed by 3 bases and J by 8 bases, leaving 16 bases between them. Participants' reported clinical history set cohort assignment. Sequencing used PBMCs or T cells enriched from blood (not recorded which). The clonotype originates from a woman under 30 with acute COVID-19. The rearrangement uses TRBV10-1 and TRBJ1-1, with D hard to call. The CDR3 DNA reads as TGCGCCAGCAGTGATTCCGGGGTTGGGGAAGAAGCTTTCTTT. Amino acids: CASSDSGVGEEAFF.